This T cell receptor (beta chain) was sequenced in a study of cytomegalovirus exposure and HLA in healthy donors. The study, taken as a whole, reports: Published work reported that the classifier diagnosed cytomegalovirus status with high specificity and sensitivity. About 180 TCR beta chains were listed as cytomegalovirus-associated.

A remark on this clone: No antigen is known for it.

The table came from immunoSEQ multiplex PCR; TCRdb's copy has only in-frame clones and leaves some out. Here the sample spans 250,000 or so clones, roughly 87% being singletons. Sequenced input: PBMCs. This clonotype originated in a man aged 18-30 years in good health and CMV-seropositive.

The CDR3 coding sequence is TGTGCCAGCAGCCCGGGCGGAGGCGACAGCTTCTATGGCTACACCTTC. The encoded protein is CASSPGGGDSFYGYTF. The chain recombines TRBV7-8 with TRBJ1-2, with a tentative D call TRBD1 (5 bases). This CDR3 contains 16 residues. Germline V CDR1 and CDR2: SGHVS, FQNEAQ. V lost 5 bases and J lost 4, with 20 bases in between. The whole variable domain, remainder taken from reference TRBV7-8 and TRBJ1-2, is GAGVSQSPRYKVAKRGQDVALRCDPISGHVSLFWYQQALGQGPEFLTYFQNEAQLDKSGLPSDRFFAERPEGSVSTLKIQRTQQEDSAVYLCASSPGGGDSFYGYTFGSGTRLTVV.